These 30 T cell receptor beta chains originate from one sample sequenced in a study of T-cell memory formation after mild COVID-19. One entry per CDR3 protein, called by TCRdb with MiXCR from the 5' RACE reads. The sample lists approximately 60,000 distinct CDR3 sequences; around 10% were seen once. The sequenced sample consisted of PBMCs or a T cell subset sorted from them (not recorded which). These receptors all stem from a man younger than 35 who had mild COVID-19 (a few samples of this study predate the infection). Cell type and time point are not known.

The rearrangement links TRBV9 to TRBJ2-1; a possible D gene is TRBD1 (6 bases). The CDR3 is made up of 12 amino acids. Trimming removed 4 bases at V and 15 bases at J, with 17 bases between. Germline CDR1 and CDR2: SGDLS and YYNGEE. For the CDR3, the DNA is TGTGCCAGCAGCACCCCGGGACAATCTTTGTTCTTC. This gives the protein CASSTPGQSLFF.

This clonotype was counted between two and nine times. The chain recombines TRBV9 with TRBJ2-3; D gene uncertain. Germline assignment: CDR1 SGDLS and CDR2 YYNGEE. The CDR3 extends over 15 amino acids. With 0 bases removed from V and 5 bases from J, the gap between germline ends came to 13 bases. The CDR3 region is CASSVDWRAGDTQYF. The DNA of the CDR3 is TGTGCCAGCAGCGTAGATTGGCGCGCCGGAGATACGCAGTATTTT.

J is TRBJ2-3 and V is TRBV10-3, with TRBD2 identical over 8 bases. CDR3 length equals 14 residues. CDR1 ENHRY and CDR2 SYGVKD come from the germline V gene. V lost 3 bases, J lost 5 bases, and 4 bases stayed unmatched. This chain's CDR3 is CAISDRGGLDTQYF. The CDR3 DNA is TGTGCCATCAGTGACCGGGGGGGGCTAGATACGCAGTATTTT.

This CDR3 is CATLGRSYEQYF. The DNA for the CDR3 is TGTGCCACCCTGGGGAGGTCCTACGAGCAGTACTTC. The chain uses TRBV27 and TRBJ2-7, with a tentative D call TRBD2 (6 bases). This CDR3 has 12 residues. Germline CDR1 and CDR2: MNHEY and SMNVEV (reference sequence). Trimming took 10 bases from V and 1 from J, leaving 11 bases between them.

This clonotype was seen a handful of times. The gene calls are TRBV7-2 and TRBJ2-2; 7 bases align to TRBD2. The junction had 7 bases not matched to a gene; V was cut back by 3 bases and J by 6 bases. CDR3 length: 15 residues. The germline V gene has CDR1 SGHTA and CDR2 FQGNSA. CDR3 nucleotide sequence: TGTGCCAGCAGCTTCGGACTAGGGGAGGCCGGGGAGCTGTTTTTT. This codes for CASSFGLGEAGELFF.

This clonotype was counted between two and nine times. CDR3 bases: TGCGCCAGCAGCTTGGACGGAGGGTGGGAAGCTTTCTTT. It specifies CASSLDGGWEAFF. This chain links TRBV5-1 with TRBJ1-1; D unclear. Per germline, CDR1 SGHRS and CDR2 YFSETQ. Trimming removed 0 bases from V and 8 bases from J, with 11 bases in between. The length of the CDR3 is 13 residues.

This clonotype was seen many times. The chain carries TRBV18 and TRBJ1-6, with D uncertain. This CDR3 spans 16 amino acids. V was cut by 6 bases and J by 7 bases, with 19 bases left in between. CDR1 and CDR2 (germline): KGHSH, LQKENI. The CDR3 here is CASSVRMEAWNSPLHF. CDR3 in DNA: TGTGCCAGCTCTGTCAGGATGGAGGCTTGGAATTCACCCCTCCACTTT. The variable domain in full, completed from reference TRBV18 and TRBJ1-6, reads NAGVMQNPRHLVRRRGQEARLRCSPMKGHSHVYWYRQLPEEGLKFMVYLQKENIIDESGMPKERFSAEFPKEGPSILRIQQVVRGDSAAYFCASSVRMEAWNSPLHFGNGTRLTVT.

This clonotype was recorded at least ten times. This chain connects TRBV11-2 to TRBJ1-1, with D hard to call. The germline V gene encodes CDR1 SGHAT and CDR2 FQNNGV. The CDR3 length is 13 residues. Trimming removed 1 base from V and 5 bases from J, with 8 bases in between. The CDR3 sequence: CASSLVRQTEAFF. CDR3 DNA sequence: TGTGCCAGCAGCTTAGTCAGGCAGACTGAAGCTTTCTTT.

This clonotype was counted only a few times. V usage is TRBV6-2 or TRBV6-3 and J usage is TRBJ2-7, with D unclear. Trimming removed 7 bases from V and 2 bases from J, with 12 bases in between. The germline V gene has CDR1 MNHEY and CDR2 SVGEGT. The CDR3 has 13 amino acids. The CDR3 DNA reads TGTGCCAGCACCCCGGCAGGCGCCTACGAGCAGTACGTC. It is translated as CASTPAGAYEQYV.

This clonotype was counted only a few times. This chain connects TRBV30 to TRBJ2-1; TRBD2 aligns across 7 bases. This CDR3 is 12 amino acids long. Germline V CDR1 and CDR2: GTSNPN, SVGIG (reference sequence). Trimming at V came to 1 base and at J to 7 bases, leaving 1 base not matched to a gene. The CDR3 coding sequence is TGTGCCTGGAGTGGGGGGGGGAATGAGCAGTTCTTC. Translation: CAWSGGGNEQFF.

The rearrangement joins TRBV5-6 to TRBJ1-1, with D hard to call. From germline, CDR1 is SGHDT and CDR2 YYEEEE. Trimming cost V 2 bases and J 0 bases, with 17 bases left between them. The CDR3 consists of 17 residues. CDR3 in amino acids: CASSFSHDGRVNTEAFF. CDR3 nucleotides: TGTGCCAGCAGCTTCTCCCATGATGGGCGGGTGAACACTGAAGCTTTCTTT. The full variable domain, completed using reference TRBV5-6 and TRBJ1-1, is DAGVTQSPTHLIKTRGQQVTLRCSPKSGHDTVSWYQQALGQGPQFIFQYYEEEERQRGNFPDRFSGHQFPNYSSELNVNALLLGDSALYLCASSFSHDGRVNTEAFFGQGTRLTVV.

In this sample, this clonotype turned up many times. The DNA for the CDR3 is TGCAGCGGAAAGGGGGGGCCGAATGAGCAGTTCTTC. The encoded protein is CSGKGGPNEQFF. The chain carries TRBV29-1 and TRBJ2-1; D possibly corresponds to TRBD2 (7 bases). This CDR3 is 12 amino acids long. Trimming removed 7 bases at V and 7 bases at J, with 14 bases between. Germline loops: CDR1 SQVTM, CDR2 ANQGSEA.

The chain joins TRBV18 to TRBJ2-7; D gene unclear. This CDR3 has 14 amino acids. Trimming took off 4 bases at V and 6 bases at J, with 16 bases between the two ends. The germline gives CDR1 KGHSH, CDR2 LQKENI. CDR3 sequence (DNA): TGTGCCAGCTCACTCTCGGACGGATCAGGCGAGCAGTACGTC. It yields the protein CASSLSDGSGEQYV.

This clonotype was seen a handful of times. The V gene is TRBV3-1, the J gene TRBJ2-2; TRBD1 is a possible D gene (5 bases). The germline V gene has CDR1 LGHDT and CDR2 YNNKEL (reference sequence). This CDR3 contains 14 residues. The V end lost 4 bases, the J end lost 6 bases, and 12 bases lay between the germline ends. This chain's CDR3 is CASSLGRGAGELFF. DNA for the CDR3: TGTGCCAGCAGCCTAGGAAGGGGTGCCGGGGAGCTGTTTTTT.

In this sample, this clonotype turned up a few times. This chain joins TRBV27 and TRBJ2-1; TRBD2 matches 8 bases. Germline values: CDR1 MNHEY, CDR2 SMNVEV (reference sequence). V was clipped by 5 bases and J by 2 bases; unmatched bases: 11. This CDR3 is 17 amino acids long. The CDR3 region has the DNA TGTGCCAGCAGTACCCGGGGGGGGCGCCGAACCTACAATGAGCAGTTCTTC. Its translation is CASSTRGGRRTYNEQFF.

The chain joins TRBV19 to TRBJ2-5; possibly TRBD2 for D (5 bases). The V end lost 5 bases, the J end lost 5 bases, and 15 bases lay between the germline ends. Per germline, CDR1 LNHDA and CDR2 SQIVND (reference sequence). The CDR3 has 14 residues. CDR3 bases: TGTGCCAGTAGTCTCAGGAGCGGTATGGAGACCCAGTACTTC. Its protein product is CASSLRSGMETQYF.

This clonotype was seen repeatedly, ten times or more. The V and J genes are TRBV24-1 and TRBJ2-2, with D unclear. This CDR3 has 15 amino acids. V was clipped by 4 bases and J by 6 bases, with 14 bases between them. CDR1 and CDR2 (germline): KGHDR, SFDVKD. DNA for the CDR3: TGTGCCACCAGTGACTCCAGAAAACCCCCCGGGGAGCTGTTTTTT. It is translated as CATSDSRKPPGELFF.

The chain has TRBV18 and TRBJ2-7; tentatively, D is TRBD1 (6 bases). CDR3 length: 13 amino acids. The V and J ends lost 3 bases and 3 bases respectively, with 9 bases between them. Germline CDR1 reads KGHSH; CDR2 reads LQKENI. Written as DNA, the CDR3 is TGTGCCAGCTCACCGGGCAGGGGCTACGAGCAGTACGTC. It yields the protein CASSPGRGYEQYV.

The chain carries TRBV20-1 and TRBJ1-4, with TRBD1 matching over 10 bases. Looked up from germline, CDR1 is DFQATT and CDR2 is SNEGSKA (reference sequence). V gave up 5 bases and J gave up 6 bases; unmatched junction bases: 6. The CDR3 spans 14 residues. The CDR3 region is CSALTGTGDEKLFF. Here the CDR3 DNA reads TGCAGTGCTTTAACCGGGACAGGGGATGAAAAACTGTTTTTT.

The chain carries TRBV7-3 and TRBJ2-1, with 11 bases lining up with TRBD2. The CDR3 is made up of 15 amino acids. V was clipped by 2 bases and J by 7 bases; unmatched bases: 4. CDR1 SGHTA and CDR2 FQGTGA come from the germline V gene. CDR3 DNA: TGTGCCAGCAGCTTAGTAGCGGGGGGGCTAAATGAGCAGTTCTTC. It is translated as CASSLVAGGLNEQFF.

V and J are TRBV11-2 and TRBJ2-5; D is uncertain. Trimming took 0 bases from V and 7 from J, leaving 12 bases between them. The length of the CDR3 is 14 residues. Germline CDR1 SGHAT, CDR2 FQNNGV. CDR3 DNA: TGTGCCAGCAGCTTAGAATTCGCAACCAGGACCCAGTACTTC. Its protein is CASSLEFATRTQYF.

The sample holds many counts of this clonotype. This rearrangement joins TRBV7-9 to TRBJ2-2; D call uncertain. V was cut by 2 bases and J by 0 bases, with 1 base left in between. This CDR3 contains 13 residues. The germline V gene encodes CDR1 SEHNR and CDR2 FQNEAQ (reference sequence). CDR3 amino acids: CASSLTNTGELFF. In DNA form, the CDR3 reads TGTGCCAGCAGCTTAACGAACACCGGGGAGCTGTTTTTT.

This clonotype was observed at least ten times. This chain uses TRBV12-3 or TRBV12-4 with TRBJ2-3; unclear D gene. Trimming cost V 3 bases and J 2 bases, with 3 bases left between them. The CDR3 loop spans 12 amino acids. The CDR3 loop reads CASSFSTDTQYF. The CDR3 DNA sequence: TGTGCCAGCAGTTTCTCCACAGATACGCAGTATTTT.

A note on this clonotype: An end of the junction does not agree with germline; a read error may underlie this. This chain uses TRBV7-9 with TRBJ2-5; 7 bases align to TRBD1. There are 16 residues in the CDR3. Germline-derived CDR1 and CDR2 are SEHNR and FQNEAQ (reference sequence). Here the CDR3 DNA reads TGTGCCAGCAGCTTATTAAGGGATCTAGGGGGCGAGACCCAGTGCTTC. It translates to CASSLLRDLGGETQCF. The full variable domain, its missing parts supplied by reference TRBV7-9 and TRBJ2-5, is DTGVSQNPRHKITKRGQNVTFRCDPISEHNRLYWYRQTLGQGPEFLTYFQNEAQLEKSRLLSDRFSAERPKGSFSTLEIQRTEQGDSAMYLCASSLLRDLGGETQCFGPGTRLLVL.

This clonotype was recorded many times. This sequence joins TRBV21-1 and TRBJ2-2. TRBV21-1 is shown as a pseudogene. The CDR3 is made up of 14 amino acids. The DNA for the CDR3 is TGTGCCAGCAGCCTAGCGCGGCTAATCGGGGAGCTGTTTTTT. Translated: CASSLARLIGELFF.

This clonotype turned up a few times. This chain uses TRBV7-2 with TRBJ2-1; TRBD1 or TRBD2 may be the D gene (5 bases each). V lost 10 bases and J lost 7, with 17 bases in between. CDR1 and CDR2 from the germline V gene are SGHTA and FQGNSA. The CDR3 consists of 13 residues. CDR3 region: CATGPSWGNEQFF. The CDR3 DNA reads TGTGCCACCGGACCGTCCTGGGGGAATGAGCAGTTCTTC.

V is TRBV20-1 and J is TRBJ1-2; no reliable D call. CDR1 and CDR2 from the germline V gene are DFQATT and SNEGSKA (reference sequence). Trimming pared 0 bases from V and 8 bases from J, leaving 13 bases between. This CDR3 has 13 residues. The CDR3 spells CSARDFKGYGYTF. The CDR3 nucleotides read TGCAGTGCTAGAGATTTTAAGGGCTACGGCTACACCTTC.

To note about this clonotype: A much larger clonotype is one base distant, so this may be a read error. The chain recombines TRBV7-9 with TRBJ2-1; a possible D gene is TRBD1 (6 bases). Trimming removed 1 base at V and 7 bases at J, with 23 bases between. Germline V gene sequence: CDR1 SEHNR, CDR2 FQNEAQ (reference sequence). The length of the CDR3 is 18 residues. The CDR3 DNA sequence: TGTGCCAGCAGCTTAGGCCCCAGGGGATACTGGGTTGCGAATGAGCAGTTCTTC. The encoded protein is CASSLGPRGYWVANEQFF.

This clonotype ranks as medium-sized. The gene calls are TRBV4-3 and TRBJ2-5; no clear D. This CDR3 spans 13 amino acids. The germline V gene has CDR1 LGHNA and CDR2 YSLEER. Trimming pared 0 bases from V and 7 bases from J, leaving 9 bases between. Here the CDR3 DNA reads TGCGCCAGCAGCCAAGAGGCATTAGGGACCCAGTACTTC. This encodes CASSQEALGTQYF.

V gene TRBV9 combines with J gene TRBJ2-5, with TRBD2 identical over 10 bases. Germline CDR1 is SGDLS and CDR2 is YYNGEE. Unmatched junction bases numbered 7, after V lost 3 bases and J lost 5 bases. The CDR3 is 15 residues long. The CDR3 sequence: CASSAGLASLETQYF. The CDR3, as DNA: TGTGCCAGCAGCGCGGGACTAGCGAGTTTGGAGACCCAGTACTTC. Full variable domain (remainder filled in from reference TRBV9 and TRBJ2-5): DSGVTQTPKHLITATGQRVTLRCSPRSGDLSVYWYQQSLDQGLQFLIQYYNGEERAKGNILERFSAQQFPDLHSELNLSSLELGDSALYFCASSAGLASLETQYFGPGTRLLVL.